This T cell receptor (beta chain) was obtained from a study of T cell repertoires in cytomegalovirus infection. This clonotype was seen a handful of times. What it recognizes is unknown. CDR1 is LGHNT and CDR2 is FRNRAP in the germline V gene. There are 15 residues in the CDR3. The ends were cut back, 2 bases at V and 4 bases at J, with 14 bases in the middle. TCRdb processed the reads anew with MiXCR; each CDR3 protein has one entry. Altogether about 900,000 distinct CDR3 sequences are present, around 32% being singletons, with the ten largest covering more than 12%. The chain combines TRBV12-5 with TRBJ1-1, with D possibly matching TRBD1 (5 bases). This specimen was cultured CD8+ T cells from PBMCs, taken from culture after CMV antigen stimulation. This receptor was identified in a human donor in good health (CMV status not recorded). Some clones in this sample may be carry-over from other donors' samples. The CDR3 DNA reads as TGTGCTAGTGGTTTGACAGGTGGGGGTCGCACTGAAGCTTTCTTT. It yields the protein CASGLTGGGRTEAFF.